This T cell receptor beta chain was obtained from a study of blood T cell repertoires in COVID-19. Overall study: PBMCs, B-cell-depleted T cells, or T cells provided the cDNA or gDNA that made up the material.

Enrolled during active infection, Seattle patients were then followed longitudinally. As handled by the study authors: Estimates of nucleated cell counts were drawn from the amplification of reference gene primers. The repertoire was sequenced with immunoSEQ multiplex PCR; TCRdb's copy has only in-frame clones and lacks some. Clonal size and the V and J genes are those of that table, whereas D and trimming came from the DNA. This sample has roughly 120,000 clones; 90% occur once, and the top ten carry under 4.5%. Germline assignment: CDR1 SEHNR and CDR2 FQNEAQ (reference sequence). The CDR3 is 15 residues long. With 3 bases removed from V and 3 bases from J, the gap between germline ends came to 12 bases.

The clonotype was recovered from a woman in her sixties with COVID-19, enrolled during active disease. Sequenced input: peripheral blood. The J gene is TRBJ1-3, the V gene TRBV7-9, with D uncertain. This CDR3 reads CASSFGYAGGNTIYF. CDR3 in DNA: TGTGCCAGCAGCTTCGGGTACGCGGGTGGAAACACCATATATTTT.